This entry concerns a single T cell receptor (beta chain). CDR3 size: 15 residues. J gave up 8 bases and V 4 bases, and 9 bases lay outside the gene matches. Looked up from germline, CDR1 is MNHNY and CDR2 is SVGAGI (reference sequence). This entry belongs to a study of blood T cell repertoires in COVID-19. About the research overall: Sites in the United States, Italy and Spain provided acute and convalescent COVID-19 samples.

Assay: immunoSEQ multiplex PCR; the TCRdb copy retains only in-frame clones and omits some. This table holds about 280,000 clones, about nine tenths found once. This chain links TRBV6-6 with TRBJ1-1, with 11 bases that match TRBD1. The sample was PBMCs or T cells enriched from blood (not recorded which). The TCR originated in a woman aged 25 to 39 with acute COVID-19. The CDR3 nucleotides read TGTGCCAGCAGTTTGGGGCGGACAGGGGGCGAAGAAGCTTTCTTT. The encoded protein is CASSLGRTGGEEAFF.